What follows describes a single T cell receptor (beta chain). The CDR3 length is 12 residues. V was shortened by 6 bases and J by 4 bases, with 7 bases between the two germline ends. CDR1 is LNHDA and CDR2 is SQIVND in the germline V gene (reference sequence). The sample originates from a study of blood T cell repertoires in COVID-19. Overall study context: Acute and convalescent COVID-19 samples came from the United States, Italy and Spain. Nucleic acid was either cDNA or gDNA, and it came from T cells, B-cell-depleted T cells, or PBMCs.

Original data processing: Nucleated cell number was recorded as an estimate derived from reference gene primer amplification. The data were produced by immunoSEQ multiplex PCR, yet TCRdb's version contains in-frame clones alone and is incomplete. V and J calls and clone size are those listed in that table; D and trimming were worked out from the DNA. The sample consists of 120,000 to 150,000 clones, about 92% of them appearing once. This chain joins TRBV19 and TRBJ1-5, with unresolved D. The source is a human donor in a cohort sampled during active COVID-19. Sequenced material: peripheral blood. The CDR3: CASRRGNQPQHF. CDR3 bases: TGTGCCAGTAGGCGAGGAAATCAGCCCCAGCATTTT.